This T cell receptor beta chain was observed in a study of STAT5B mutations in CD4+ large granular lymphocyte leukemia. Whole-study results and caveats: No patients shared main leukemic clonotypes, though roughly 25% appeared at low frequency elsewhere.

As concerns this clone: Its antigen is unknown.

V was clipped by 4 bases and J by 2 bases, with 5 bases between them. Germline CDR1 and CDR2: GTSNPN and SVGIG (reference sequence). This CDR3 is built from 11 residues. Original analysis: Productive clonotypes were detectable down to 2.59 x 10-5 frequency. The data were produced by immunoSEQ multiplex PCR, yet TCRdb's version contains in-frame clones alone and is incomplete. V, J and clone size were drawn from that table, and D and trimming were deduced from the DNA. The data contain about 50,000 clones, more than 65% of them singletons. Material for sequencing was CD4+ T cells from blood buffy coats. The V and J genes are TRBV30 and TRBJ1-2; no clear D. The TCR was taken from a human donor in good health. The CDR3 coding sequence is TGTGCCTGGACAGAGAACTATGGCTACACCTTC. Its protein is CAWTENYGYTF.